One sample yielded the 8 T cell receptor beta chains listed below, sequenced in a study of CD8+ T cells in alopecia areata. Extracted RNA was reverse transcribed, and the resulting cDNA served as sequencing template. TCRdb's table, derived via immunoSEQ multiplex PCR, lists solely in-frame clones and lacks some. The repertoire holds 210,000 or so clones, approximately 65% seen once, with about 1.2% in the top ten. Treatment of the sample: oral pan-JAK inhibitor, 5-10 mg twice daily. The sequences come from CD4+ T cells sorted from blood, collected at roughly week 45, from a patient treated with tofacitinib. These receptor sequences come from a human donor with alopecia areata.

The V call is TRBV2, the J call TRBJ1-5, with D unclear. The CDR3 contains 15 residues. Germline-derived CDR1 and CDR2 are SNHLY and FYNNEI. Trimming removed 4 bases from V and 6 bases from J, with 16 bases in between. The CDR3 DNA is TGTGCCAGCAGTGCGGGCTTCCTCCGGGGTCAGCCCCAGCATTTT. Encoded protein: CASSAGFLRGQPQHF.

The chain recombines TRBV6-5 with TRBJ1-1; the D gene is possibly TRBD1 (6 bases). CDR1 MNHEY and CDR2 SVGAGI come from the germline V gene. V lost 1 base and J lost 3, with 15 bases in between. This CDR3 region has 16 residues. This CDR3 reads CASSYLGAGDDTEAFF. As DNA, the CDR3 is TGTGCCAGCAGTTACTTAGGGGCAGGGGATGACACTGAAGCTTTCTTT.

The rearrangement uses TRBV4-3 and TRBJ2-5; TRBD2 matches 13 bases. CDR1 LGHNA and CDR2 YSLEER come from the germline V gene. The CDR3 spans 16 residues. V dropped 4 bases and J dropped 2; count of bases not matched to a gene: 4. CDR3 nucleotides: TGCGCCAGCAGCCCCGGACTAGCGGGGGTACAAGAGACCCAGTACTTC. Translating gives CASSPGLAGVQETQYF.

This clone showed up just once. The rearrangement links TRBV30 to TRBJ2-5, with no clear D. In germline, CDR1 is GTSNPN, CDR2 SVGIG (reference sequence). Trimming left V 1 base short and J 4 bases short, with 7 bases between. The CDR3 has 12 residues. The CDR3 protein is CAWSAGPETQYF. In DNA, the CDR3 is TGTGCCTGGAGTGCCGGGCCAGAGACCCAGTACTTC.

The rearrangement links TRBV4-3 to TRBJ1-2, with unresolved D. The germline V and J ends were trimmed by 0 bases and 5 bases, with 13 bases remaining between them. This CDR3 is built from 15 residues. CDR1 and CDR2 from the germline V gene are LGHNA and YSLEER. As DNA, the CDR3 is TGCGCCAGCAGCCAAGAAGGCCGCGGGGATTATGGCTACACCTTC. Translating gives CASSQEGRGDYGYTF.

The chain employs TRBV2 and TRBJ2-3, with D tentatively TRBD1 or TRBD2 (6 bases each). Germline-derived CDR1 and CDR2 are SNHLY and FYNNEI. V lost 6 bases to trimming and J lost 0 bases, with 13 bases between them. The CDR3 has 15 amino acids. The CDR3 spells CASRPAGGSTDTQYF. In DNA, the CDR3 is TGTGCCAGCAGGCCGGCCGGGGGCAGCACAGATACGCAGTATTTT.

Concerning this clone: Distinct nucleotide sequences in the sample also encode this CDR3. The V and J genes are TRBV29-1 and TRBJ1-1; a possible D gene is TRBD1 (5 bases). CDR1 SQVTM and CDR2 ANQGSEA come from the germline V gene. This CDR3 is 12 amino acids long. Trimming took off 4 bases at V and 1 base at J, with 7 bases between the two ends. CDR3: CSVVGGNTEAFF. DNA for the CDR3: TGCAGCGTTGTCGGGGGGAACACTGAAGCTTTCTTT.

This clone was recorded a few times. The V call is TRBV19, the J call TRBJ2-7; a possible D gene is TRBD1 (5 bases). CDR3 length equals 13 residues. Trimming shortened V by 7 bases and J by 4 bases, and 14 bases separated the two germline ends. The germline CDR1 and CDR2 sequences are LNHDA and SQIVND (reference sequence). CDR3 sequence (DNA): TGTGCCAGTACAGGGAATTCCTTTTACGAGCAGTACTTC. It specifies CASTGNSFYEQYF. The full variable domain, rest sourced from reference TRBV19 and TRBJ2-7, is DGGITQSPKYLFRKEGQNVTLSCEQNLNHDAMYWYRQDPGQGLRLIYYSQIVNDFQKGDIAEGYSVSREKKESFPLTVTSAQKNPTAFYLCASTGNSFYEQYFGPGTRLTVT.